The sequence of this TCR beta chain was determined in a study of long-term antiretroviral therapy in people with HIV. The run of the v3.0 immunoSEQ assay was at survey level. The repertoire was sequenced with immunoSEQ multiplex PCR; TCRdb's copy has only in-frame clones and lacks some. This table holds some 25,000 clones, roughly 83% found once. This clone has only one observation. The source was unsorted PBMCs, collected roughly 4.5 years after starting antiretroviral therapy. This TCR was sampled from a young man with HIV.

The CDR3 nucleotides are TGTGCCAGCCTCCCCGGGGGCAGGGGGAACAATCAGCCCCAGCATTTT. Its protein product is CASLPGGRGNNQPQHF. This chain uses TRBV19 with TRBJ1-5, with 7 positions matching TRBD1. CDR1 and CDR2 (germline): LNHDA, SQIVND (reference sequence). Trimming cost V 9 bases and J 3 bases; bases outside gene matches: 14. The CDR3 is 16 residues long.